This is a list of T cell receptor beta chains from one sample in a study of CD8+ T cells in alopecia areata. Generated by immunoSEQ multiplex PCR, the TCRdb table keeps only in-frame clones and is missing some. The sample has fewer than 150,000 clones, roughly 50% seen once. The sequenced sample was CD4+ T cells sorted from blood, obtained at week 24, from a patient treated with tofacitinib. All receptors come from a human donor with alopecia areata. CDR3s leave out the opening cysteine and the closing phenylalanine or tryptophan.

j_gene	v_gene	CDR3aa
TRBJ1-6	TRBV7-9	ASSLAQGAFSPLH
TRBJ2-5	TRBV5-1	ASSLFAGTQETQY
TRBJ1-2	TRBV29-1	SVQVGGGYGYT
TRBJ2-3	TRBV6-1	ASSEGWTGYGTDTQY
TRBJ2-7	TRBV27	ASSSYYEQY
TRBJ1-2	TRBV4-3	ASSQESRNGYT
TRBJ1-6	TRBV4-2	ASSQEWGGSNSPLH
TRBJ1-5	TRBV6-1	ASTPSRAGSEPQH
TRBJ2-1	TRBV29-1	SVEDPGSSF
TRBJ1-3	TRBV30	AWRRPGNTIY
TRBJ1-1	TRBV18	ASSPSGNTEAF
TRBJ1-6	TRBV15	ATSKSATGGNSPLH
TRBJ2-1	TRBV30	AWSVAGVQQF
TRBJ2-5	TRBV6-6	ASSYRLGGGQETQY
TRBJ2-5	TRBV29-1	SGGEDPAQY
TRBJ2-3	TRBV12-5	ASGLQRGSTDTQY
TRBJ1-1	TRBV29-1	SAWDIPEAF
TRBJ2-7	TRBV5-6	ASTQGGEQY
TRBJ1-1	TRBV7-9	ASQTGYTEAF
TRBJ1-1	TRBV29-1	SGVGAGGTEAF
TRBJ1-2	TRBV29-1	SVTSGTNPYGYT
TRBJ1-6	TRBV6-6	ASSYSFSPLH
TRBJ2-5	TRBV4-3	ASSQEFGGAETQY
TRBJ1-2	TRBV23-1	ASRGDSQSGYT
TRBJ1-4	TRBV7-2	ASTPGRGQVSETNEKLF
TRBJ2-7	TRBV13	ASRGRGLSYEQY
TRBJ2-1	TRBV5-6	ASSEFGGPYNEQF
TRBJ2-1	TRBV4-3	ASSQAGGSVGEQF
TRBJ1-1	TRBV9	ASSVGQGKETEAF
TRBJ2-5	TRBV2	ASSDRRTGETQY
TRBJ1-1	TRBV5-1	ASSLEGVARVGTEAF
TRBJ2-5	TRBV11-2	ASSLGVAETQY
TRBJ1-5	TRBV2	ASLGELSNQPQH
TRBJ2-1	TRBV11-3	ASSSNRNEQF
TRBJ1-1	TRBV20-1	SAFRNTEAF
TRBJ2-3	TRBV5-1	ASAWTGGSDTQY
TRBJ2-3	TRBV7-2	ASSTGGATDTQY
TRBJ1-1	TRBV29-1	SVRGRLNTEAF
TRBJ1-1	TRBV2	ASRQGVSTEAF
TRBJ2-5	TRBV25-1	ASSESVRKTQY
TRBJ1-1	TRBV7-3	ASSPGPTGNTEAF
TRBJ1-2	TRBV30	AWSLRLANYGYT